These 2 T cell receptor beta chains were sequenced from one sample in a study of blood T cells in healthy people across ages. For the second PCR, which ran for about 7 to 11 cycles, a sample-barcoded 5' primer and a J-beta primer mix were used. TCRdb used MiXCR to reprocess the 5' RACE reads, holding one entry per CDR3 protein. This table has roughly 930,000 distinct CDR3 sequences, around 48% appearing once. The sample consisted of blood. These receptors were obtained from a man aged 30 to 39 in good health.

This clonotype was counted only a few times. The chain links TRBV6-4 to TRBJ2-3; D remains unclear. Trimming shortened V by 4 bases and J by 0 bases, and 11 bases separated the two germline ends. The CDR3 length is 15 residues. Per the germline V gene, CDR1 is MRHNA and CDR2 is SNTAGT. The CDR3: CASSVMGSSTDTQYF. In DNA form, the CDR3 reads TGTGCCAGCAGTGTAATGGGCAGTAGCACAGATACGCAGTATTTT.

The J gene is TRBJ2-7, the V gene TRBV7-8, with D perhaps TRBD2 (7 bases). The last part of the DNA fits TRBJ2-5 better; the J call may be wrong. Germline CDR1 SGHVS, CDR2 FQNEAQ. The CDR3 sequence is 16 residues long. CDR3 protein: CASSLVARGGGETQYF. The CDR3 DNA reads as TGTGCCAGCAGCTTAGTGGCAAGGGGGGGAGGAGAGACCCAGTACTTC.